The present T cell receptor (beta chain) was sequenced within a study of blood T cell repertoires in COVID-19. About the research overall: T cells, B-cell-depleted T cells, or PBMCs provided the cDNA or gDNA that served as material.

Participants came from fewer than 25 US areas, aged roughly 18 to 89 years. Cohort 3 donors counted as recovered after two negative PCRs, clearance, or resolved symptoms. As processed by the authors: Reference gene primer amplification yielded estimated nucleated cell counts. Clones were sequenced by immunoSEQ multiplex PCR, and TCRdb holds only the in-frame ones, with some missing. V, J and clone size reflect that table, while D and trimming were determined from the DNA. The sample holds about 270,000 clones, roughly 90% seen once. The CDR3 is made up of 13 amino acids. The junction had 4 bases not matched to a gene; V was cut back by 5 bases and J by 2 bases. CDR1 SGHTS and CDR2 YDEGEE come from the germline V gene.

The source of this sequence is a woman aged 45-65 years who had recovered from COVID-19. Sequencing was carried out using PBMCs or T cells enriched from blood (not recorded which). The rearrangement joins TRBV5-8 to TRBJ2-7, with 7 bases fitting TRBD1. The DNA of the CDR3 is TGTGCCAGCAGAGACAGGGCCACCTACGAGCAGTACTTC. It encodes CASRDRATYEQYF.